A selection of T cell receptor beta chains follows, all from one sample in a study of blood T cell repertoires in COVID-19. Only in-frame clones appear in the TCRdb table, and some are missing; sequencing was by immunoSEQ multiplex PCR. The table has approximately 260,000 clones, less than 90% seen once. The sample comprised peripheral blood. The source of these receptors is a man aged 55-75 years who had recovered from COVID-19. Each CDR3 is given with its conserved first and last residue. D genes are given only for firm matches. Some rows have no size entry. The others give once, few or many, or a class for an expanded clone.

cdr3_aa,cdr3_nt,v_call,j_call,d_call,clone_size
CAWSAGTVNSYEQYF,TGTGCCTGGAGTGCCGGGACAGTGAACTCCTACGAGCAGTACTTC,TRBV30,TRBJ2-7,TRBD1,NA
CASSLGGGSPYNEQFF,TGTGCCAGCAGCTTAGGCGGGGGGAGCCCCTACAATGAGCAGTTCTTC,TRBV11-3,TRBJ2-1,TRBD2,NA
CASSIDRSQDQPQHF,TGTGCCAGTAGCATCGACAGGAGTCAGGATCAGCCCCAGCATTTT,TRBV19,TRBJ1-5,NA,NA
CASSPLNRFDNEQFF,TGTGCCAGCAGCCCTCTAAACAGGTTTGACAATGAGCAGTTCTTC,TRBV28,TRBJ2-1,NA,NA
CATSDGQGARARYEQYF,TGTGCCACCAGTGATGGGCAGGGGGCGAGGGCCAGATACGAGCAGTACTTC,TRBV24-1,TRBJ2-7,TRBD1,NA
CASSLGLAGGQETQYF,TGTGCCAGCAGCTTGGGACTAGCGGGGGGCCAAGAGACCCAGTACTTC,TRBV5-4,TRBJ2-5,TRBD2,NA
CGTARDSNQPQHF,TGTGGGACAGCTCGCGATAGCAATCAGCCCCAGCATTTT,TRBV12-3/TRBV12-4,TRBJ1-5,NA,NA
CASEVTGDSYEQYF,TGTGCCAGCGAGGTGACAGGGGATTCCTACGAGCAGTACTTC,TRBV7-9,TRBJ2-7,TRBD1,NA
CASSPFRGSTDTQYF,TGTGCCAGCAGCCCTTTTAGAGGGAGCACAGATACGCAGTATTTT,TRBV7-9,TRBJ2-3,NA,NA
CATGTAGGSSYEQYF,TGTGCCACCGGGACAGCGGGAGGTTCCTCCTACGAGCAGTACTTC,TRBV5-4,TRBJ2-7,TRBD2,NA
CASSLGGVGRSTYEQYF,TGTGCCAGCAGCTTAGGTGGGGTCGGGAGATCCACCTACGAGCAGTACTTC,TRBV7-9,TRBJ2-7,NA,NA
CASSIDREAGEGDTQYF,TGTGCCAGTAGTATAGATCGAGAAGCGGGAGAGGGAGATACGCAGTATTTT,TRBV19,TRBJ2-3,TRBD2,NA
CASSLKGELKNSPLHF,TGTGCCAGCAGCTTAAAGGGGGAGTTGAAGAATTCACCCCTCCACTTT,TRBV5-5,TRBJ1-6,NA,NA
CASSLLGGPSNTGELFF,TGTGCCAGCAGCCTGCTCGGGGGTCCCTCGAACACCGGGGAGCTGTTTTTT,TRBV5-6,TRBJ2-2,NA,NA
CASSENFRGTEAFF,TGTGCCAGCAGTGAAAACTTCAGGGGCACTGAAGCTTTCTTT,TRBV6-1,TRBJ1-1,NA,NA
CASSLVQVSGELFF,TGCGCCAGCAGCTTAGTACAGGTCTCCGGGGAGCTGTTTTTT,TRBV5-1,TRBJ2-2,NA,few
CASSQAQGRSQYF,TGTGCCAGCAGCCAAGCACAGGGTCGGTCCCAGTACTTC,TRBV3-1/TRBV3-2,TRBJ2-5,NA,NA
CASSLGHTDTQYF,TGTGCCAGCAGCTTAGGCCACACAGATACGCAGTATTTT,TRBV7-3,TRBJ2-3,NA,NA
CASRRTLAAQETQYF,TGTGCCAGCAGAAGAACCCTAGCGGCCCAAGAGACCCAGTACTTC,TRBV2,TRBJ2-5,TRBD2,NA
CATSRGGLAGLQETQYF,TGTGCCACCAGCAGGGGGGGACTAGCGGGGTTACAAGAGACCCAGTACTTC,TRBV15,TRBJ2-5,TRBD2,NA
CASRPTGSYNSPLHF,TGTGCCAGTAGGCCAACCGGGAGCTATAATTCACCCCTCCACTTT,TRBV19,TRBJ1-6,NA,NA
CASRGGLARTYEQYF,TGTGCCAGCAGGGGAGGACTAGCGCGAACCTACGAGCAGTACTTC,TRBV2,TRBJ2-7,TRBD2,few
CASRTGANSPLHF,TGTGCCAGTAGAACAGGGGCCAATTCACCCCTCCACTTT,TRBV19,TRBJ1-6,TRBD1,NA
CASSLDRIGGYTF,TGTGCCAGCAGCTTGGACAGGATCGGAGGCTACACCTTC,TRBV5-5,TRBJ1-2,NA,NA
CATSDPTSGGGNEQFF,TGTGCCACCAGTGACCCCACTAGCGGGGGAGGAAATGAGCAGTTCTTC,TRBV24-1,TRBJ2-1,TRBD2,NA
CASSWGLNTEAFF,TGTGCCAGCAGTTGGGGGCTAAACACTGAAGCTTTCTTT,TRBV7-9,TRBJ1-1,NA,NA
CASSAGVFDEQFF,TGTGCCAGTAGTGCGGGAGTATTTGATGAGCAGTTCTTC,TRBV19,TRBJ2-1,TRBD2,once
CASSGDGQHNYGYTF,TGTGCCAGCAGTGGGGATGGACAGCATAACTATGGCTACACCTTC,TRBV2,TRBJ1-2,NA,once
CASSPTRATADTQYF,TGTGCCAGTAGTCCAACTAGAGCGACGGCAGATACGCAGTATTTT,TRBV19,TRBJ2-3,NA,NA
CASSLGGTGGFGELFF,TGTGCCAGCAGCTTGGGCGGGACAGGGGGTTTCGGGGAGCTGTTTTTT,TRBV5-4,TRBJ2-2,TRBD1,NA
CASSREQAWGNEKLFF,TGTGCCAGCTCACGAGAACAGGCCTGGGGTAATGAAAAACTGTTTTTT,TRBV18,TRBJ1-4,NA,NA
CASSIRDRGNYGYTF,TGTGCCAGCAGTATCCGGGACAGGGGAAACTATGGCTACACCTTC,TRBV6-5,TRBJ1-2,TRBD1,NA
CASSEPGYEQYF,TGTGCCAGCAGTGAGCCAGGGTACGAGCAGTACTTC,TRBV6-1,TRBJ2-7,NA,NA
CASSPRGGRTQYF,TGTGCCAGCTCACCCCGCGGGGGGAGGACCCAGTACTTC,TRBV18,TRBJ2-5,TRBD2,NA
CASRRTPGALTDTQYF,TGTGCCAGCAGGCGTACCCCAGGGGCCCTCACAGATACGCAGTATTTT,TRBV5-5,TRBJ2-3,NA,NA
CASSSGQGGEDEQFF,TGCGCCAGCAGCTCGGGACAGGGGGGTGAGGATGAGCAGTTCTTC,TRBV10-1,TRBJ2-1,TRBD1,NA
CASSLRLAGGTGNEQFF,TGTGCCAGTAGTCTAAGACTAGCGGGGGGTACAGGGAATGAGCAGTTCTTC,TRBV19,TRBJ2-1,TRBD2,NA
CATSRGQNSGNTIYF,TGTGCCACCAGCAGAGGTCAGAACTCTGGAAACACCATATATTTT,TRBV15,TRBJ1-3,NA,NA
CASSLGGLTEAFF,TGTGCCAGCAGCTTAGGGGGACTCACTGAAGCTTTCTTT,TRBV7-2,TRBJ1-1,NA,NA
CASSLTRGGANVLTF,TGTGCCAGCAGCTTAACACGCGGCGGGGCCAACGTCCTGACTTTC,TRBV7-3,TRBJ2-6,NA,NA
CASSLCGDRNQPQHF,TGTGCCAGCAGCCTATGCGGAGATCGCAATCAGCCCCAGCATTTT,TRBV21-1,TRBJ1-5,NA,few
CASSPGTGGYNEQFF,TGCGCCAGCAGCCCCGGGACAGGGGGCTACAATGAGCAGTTCTTC,TRBV10-2,TRBJ2-1,TRBD1,NA
CASRLVTSGRPTDTQYF,TGTGCCAGCAGGCTCGTGACTAGCGGGAGACCGACAGATACGCAGTATTTT,TRBV27,TRBJ2-3,TRBD2,once
CASGEILGGEQFF,TGTGCCAGCGGAGAGATACTCGGCGGTGAGCAGTTCTTC,TRBV12-3/TRBV12-4,TRBJ2-1,NA,many
CASERSGGNEQFF,TGTGCCAGCGAACGATCAGGGGGCAATGAGCAGTTCTTC,TRBV3-1/TRBV3-2,TRBJ2-1,TRBD1,NA
CASSYADRRRGYTF,TGTGCCAGCAGTTACGCGGACCGCAGGAGGGGCTACACCTTC,TRBV6-6,TRBJ1-2,NA,NA
CASSVGQGNQPQHF,TGTGCCAGCAGCGTCGGACAAGGAAATCAGCCCCAGCATTTT,TRBV9,TRBJ1-5,NA,NA
CASLSRDSLNTEAFF,TGTGCCAGCCTCAGCAGGGATTCCCTGAACACTGAAGCTTTCTTT,TRBV19,TRBJ1-1,NA,NA
CASSLQEGYTEAFF,TGCGCCAGCAGCTTGCAGGAGGGCTACACTGAAGCTTTCTTT,TRBV5-1,TRBJ1-1,NA,NA
CASSESKIIGGLEETQYF,TGTGCCAGCAGTGAATCAAAAATTATAGGGGGCCTCGAAGAGACCCAGTACTTC,TRBV6-1,TRBJ2-5,TRBD1,NA
CASTGQPGTGEQFF,TGTGCCAGCACTGGACAACCCGGCACTGGCGAGCAGTTCTTC,TRBV25-1,TRBJ2-1,NA,once
CASSVPGGNEQFF,TGTGCCAGCAGCGTACCCGGGGGGAATGAGCAGTTCTTC,TRBV9,TRBJ2-1,TRBD2,NA
CASSYDTGSEAFF,TGTGCCAGCAGTTACGACACAGGCTCCGAAGCTTTCTTT,TRBV5-4,TRBJ1-1,NA,NA
CASSLVGGGANEQFF,TGTGCCAGCAGCTTGGTCGGCGGGGGGGCCAATGAGCAGTTCTTC,TRBV11-2,TRBJ2-1,TRBD2,NA
CASSLKVTGSQYF,TGTGCCAGCAGCCTAAAGGTTACGGGTTCGCAGTATTTT,TRBV14,TRBJ2-3,NA,once